Presented here are 19 T cell receptor beta chains from one specimen sequenced in a study of response to subunit inactivated influenza vaccine. TCRdb itself ran the RT-PCR reads through MiXCR, one entry per CDR3 protein. The sample lists hundreds of thousands of distinct CDR3 sequences; around a sixth were seen once. Sample: PBMCs from blood, taken approximately 5 days after vaccination. All receptors come from a man over 45 who received an inactivated influenza vaccine.

The sample holds many counts of this clonotype. The rearrangement links TRBV20-1 to TRBJ2-7; 8 nucleotides match TRBD1. The junction had 7 bases not matched to a gene; V was cut back by 1 base and J by 2 bases. Germline V CDR1 and CDR2: DFQATT, SNEGSKA (reference sequence). This CDR3 region has 15 residues. The CDR3 sequence is CSARAPGQATYEQYF. The CDR3 DNA reads as TGCAGTGCTAGAGCTCCGGGACAGGCAACCTACGAGCAGTACTTC.

This clonotype was seen only a few times. The chain carries TRBV20-1 and TRBJ2-1; 8 bases fit TRBD2. Germline assignment: CDR1 DFQATT and CDR2 SNEGSKA (reference sequence). This CDR3 spans 13 amino acids. The ends lost 8 bases at V and 4 bases at J; junction bases unmatched: 7. The CDR3 region is CSYGLAEYNEQFF. DNA for the CDR3: TGCAGTTACGGACTAGCTGAATACAATGAGCAGTTCTTC.

This sequence joins TRBV2 and TRBJ2-1; the match to TRBD2 covers 10 bases. V was clipped by 3 bases and J by 2 bases; unmatched bases: 7. CDR1 is SNHLY, CDR2 FYNNEI, per germline. The CDR3 is made up of 17 amino acids. CDR3 loop: CASSELAGENTYNEQFF. DNA for the CDR3: TGTGCCAGCAGTGAGCTAGCGGGAGAAAACACCTACAATGAGCAGTTCTTC.

Only a few counts were recorded for this clonotype. The rearrangement joins TRBV7-2 to TRBJ2-5; 13 bases map to TRBD2. The J segment lost 5 bases and the V segment lost 4 bases, leaving 4 bases of the junction unmatched. The length of the CDR3 is 15 residues. The germline gives CDR1 SGHTA, CDR2 FQGNSA. The DNA of the CDR3 is TGTGCCAGCAGCTCGTCGGGACTAGCGGGGGAGACCCAGTACTTC. Protein product: CASSSSGLAGETQYF.

A few counts support this clonotype. V and J are TRBV14 and TRBJ2-7, with D tentatively TRBD2 (6 bases). The germline V gene has CDR1 SGHDN and CDR2 FVKESK. The CDR3 length is 16 residues. Trimming removed 1 base at V and 3 bases at J, with 16 bases between. The CDR3 nucleotides read TGTGCCAGCAGCCAAGCAGGCGGGGACTTTTACTACGAGCAGTACTTC. Its translation: CASSQAGGDFYYEQYF. The full variable domain, completed using reference TRBV14 and TRBJ2-7, is EAGVTQFPSHSVIEKGQTVTLRCDPISGHDNLYWYRRVMGKEIKFLLHFVKESKQDESGMPNNRFLAERTGGTYSTLKVQPAELEDSGVYFCASSQAGGDFYYEQYFGPGTRLTVT.

The chain recombines TRBV20-1 with TRBJ1-1; no reliable D call. Between the trimmed V and J ends, which lost 1 base and 6 bases, there was a span of 12 bases. Germline V gene sequence: CDR1 DFQATT, CDR2 SNEGSKA (reference sequence). This CDR3 comprises 13 residues. The CDR3, as DNA: TGCAGTGCTAGAGTCCGACCCAGCTCTGAAGCTTTCTTT. This translates into CSARVRPSSEAFF.

This clonotype was seen more than once but under ten times. The chain couples TRBV7-6 to TRBJ2-3; either TRBD1 or TRBD2 may supply D (5 bases each). The V end lost 0 bases, the J end lost 13 bases, and 20 bases lay between the germline ends. Germline V gene data show CDR1 as SGHVS and CDR2 as FNYEAQ. The CDR3 has 15 residues. CDR3 loop: CASSLAVTDLGEKYF. Here the CDR3 DNA reads TGTGCCAGCAGCTTAGCAGTGACAGATCTGGGGGAAAAGTATTTT.

This clonotype was seen a handful of times. V is TRBV11-1 and J is TRBJ2-1; either TRBD1 or TRBD2 may supply D (10 bases each). The germline gives CDR1 SGHAT, CDR2 FQDESV (reference sequence). This CDR3 contains 21 residues. V was trimmed by 3 bases and J by 3 bases, leaving 30 bases between them. CDR3 residues: CASSFWTGGGFGLAVYNEQFF. The CDR3 DNA reads TGTGCCAGCAGCTTTTGGACAGGGGGGGGTTTTGGACTAGCGGTCTACAATGAGCAGTTCTTC.

This clonotype was seen once. The V gene is TRBV29-1, the J gene TRBJ2-1; 10 positions agree with TRBD1. CDR1 and CDR2 (germline): SQVTM, ANQGSEA. After removal of 0 bases from V and 4 bases from J, the junction contained 9 bases not matched to a gene. The CDR3 loop spans 17 amino acids. In DNA, the CDR3 is TGCAGCGTTGAAGAGCGGTTGGGACAGGGGAGATACAATGAGCAGTTCTTC. It is translated as CSVEERLGQGRYNEQFF.

V gene TRBV4-3 combines with J gene TRBJ1-5, with D maybe TRBD1 (5 bases). The CDR3 spans 14 residues. The V end was cut by 2 bases, the J end by 5 bases, with 10 bases between. Germline assignment: CDR1 LGHNA and CDR2 YSLEER. The CDR3 region is CASSQSQGYQPQHF. DNA of the CDR3: TGCGCCAGCAGCCAAAGCCAGGGTTATCAGCCCCAGCATTTT.

This clonotype was counted only a few times. This sequence joins TRBV20-1 and TRBJ2-5; D is possibly TRBD2 (5 bases). Germline V gene data show CDR1 as DFQATT and CDR2 as SNEGSKA (reference sequence). With 4 bases removed from V and 1 base from J, the gap between germline ends came to 10 bases. The CDR3 is 13 residues long. The CDR3 nucleotides read TGCAGTGCTAAAAAGGAGGTCCAAGAGACCCAGTACTTC. This encodes CSAKKEVQETQYF.

This clonotype was seen only a few times. The DNA for the CDR3 is TGTGCCACCAGTCTCGGAGGTTCGCACAATGAGCAGTTCTTC. Its protein is CATSLGGSHNEQFF. V gene TRBV24-1 combines with J gene TRBJ2-1; D is possibly TRBD2 (5 bases). CDR1 is KGHDR, CDR2 SFDVKD, per germline. V lost 6 bases and J lost 5, with 13 bases in between. This CDR3 has 14 residues.

This clonotype was counted at least ten times. The chain links TRBV28 to TRBJ2-7; possible D gene TRBD1, 6 bases. The germline gives CDR1 MDHEN, CDR2 SYDVKM. With 1 base removed from V and 4 bases from J, the gap between germline ends came to 23 bases. The CDR3 length is 18 residues. The chain's CDR3 is CASSLSGLSAPQGYEQYF. Written as DNA, the CDR3 is TGTGCCAGCAGTTTATCCGGTTTGTCAGCCCCTCAGGGGTACGAGCAGTACTTC.

The CDR3 DNA reads as TGTGCCAGCAGCCGCGGACTAGCGGGGGTGCGGGCGGATACGCAGTATTTT. Translation: CASSRGLAGVRADTQYF. The rearrangement joins TRBV4-2 to TRBJ2-3, with TRBD2 identical over 13 bases. CDR3 size: 17 residues. Losses at the gene ends were 4 bases for V and 6 bases for J; bases not matched to a gene: 10. Germline V CDR1 and CDR2: LGHNA, YNFKEQ.

This clonotype was recorded a few times. This chain uses TRBV7-2 with TRBJ2-1, with a tentative D call TRBD1 (6 bases). CDR3 length: 15 amino acids. Trimming stripped 3 bases from V and 6 bases from J, with 15 bases between. Germline CDR1 reads SGHTA; CDR2 reads FQGNSA. The CDR3 reads CASSFPGHGLNEQFF. For the CDR3, the DNA is TGTGCCAGCAGCTTTCCGGGACACGGACTCAATGAGCAGTTCTTC.

The V and J genes are TRBV5-6 and TRBJ1-4; D is possibly TRBD1 (5 bases). The V gene's germline CDR1 is SGHDT and CDR2 YYEEEE. The CDR3 loop spans 14 amino acids. Trimming removed 1 base from V and 4 bases from J, with 8 bases in between. CDR3 bases: TGTGCCAGCAGCTTGCCCGGGGGTAATGAAAAACTGTTTTTT. As protein: CASSLPGGNEKLFF.

This clonotype was recorded many times. The chain joins TRBV7-2 to TRBJ2-7; D is unclear. This CDR3 comprises 13 residues. V was trimmed by 5 bases and J by 6 bases, leaving 14 bases between them. Germline loops: CDR1 SGHTA, CDR2 FQGNSA. Written as DNA, the CDR3 is TGTGCCAGCAGCCTAAGCACGGCGTCCGAGCAGTACTTC. Translation gives CASSLSTASEQYF.

This clonotype was counted a few times. The DNA for the CDR3 is TGTGCCAGCAGCTTAGGGATCGGTGGCACAGATACGCAGTATTTT. This translates into CASSLGIGGTDTQYF. The genes are TRBV7-7 and TRBJ2-3; D is unclear. The CDR3 contains 15 residues. Looked up from germline, CDR1 is SSHAT and CDR2 is FNYEAQ (reference sequence). Trimming stripped 1 base from V and 1 base from J, with 9 bases between. Filled out from reference TRBV7-7 and TRBJ2-3, the complete variable domain reads GAGVSQSPRYKVTKRGQDVTLRCDPISSHATLYWYQQALGQGPEFLTYFNYEAQPDKSGLPSDRFSAERPEGSISTLTIQRTEQRDSAMYRCASSLGIGGTDTQYFGPGTRLTVL.

This clonotype was observed a handful of times. The chain uses TRBV20-1 and TRBJ2-3; maybe TRBD1 (5 bases). The CDR3 runs to 12 residues. Trimming stripped 2 bases from V and 5 bases from J, with 8 bases between. Germline V CDR1 and CDR2: DFQATT, SNEGSKA (reference sequence). CDR3 protein: CSARRGQDTQYF. Written as DNA, the CDR3 is TGCAGTGCTAGAAGGGGCCAAGATACGCAGTATTTT.